The rows below give T cell receptor beta chains drawn from one sample of a study of T cell responses to AZD1222 COVID-19 vaccine. Data came from immunoSEQ multiplex PCR; TCRdb stores just in-frame clones and leaves some out. The sample holds 140,000 to 150,000 clones, roughly nine tenths seen once. The source was peripheral blood, collected on day 0 of AZD1222 vaccination. The receptors originated from an adult in good health. CDR3s include the opening cysteine and the closing phenylalanine or tryptophan. D genes are given only for firm matches. Some rows mark clone size as missing; the rest say once, few, many or name a class of expanded clone.

clone_size,d_call,j_call,v_call,cdr3_nt,cdr3_aa
-,-,TRBJ1-4,TRBV6-2/TRBV6-3,TGTGCCAGCAGTTATCGGTACGAAAAACTGTTTTTT,CASSYRYEKLFF
-,-,TRBJ2-3,TRBV24-1,TGTGCCACCAGTGATTTGAGAGATACGCAGTATTTT,CATSDLRDTQYF
-,-,TRBJ1-5,TRBV5-1,TGCGCCAGCAGCTTGGGGGCAGCCCATAGCAATCAGCCCCAGCATTTT,CASSLGAAHSNQPQHF
-,TRBD2,TRBJ2-2,TRBV6-5,TGTGCCAGCAGTTACTCTTCCAGCGGGGCCGGGGAGCTGTTTTTT,CASSYSSSGAGELFF
-,-,TRBJ2-2,TRBV5-1,TGCGCCAGCAGCTTTGACAGTAACACCGGGGAGCTGTTTTTT,CASSFDSNTGELFF
-,-,TRBJ1-1,TRBV9,TGTGCCAGCAGCGAGAGGGTGAACACTGAAGCTTTCTTT,CASSERVNTEAFF
-,TRBD2,TRBJ2-2,TRBV5-1,TGCGCCAGCAGCGCCGCGGGGGGCGGCGGGGAGCTGTTTTTT,CASSAAGGGGELFF
-,-,TRBJ2-7,TRBV6-2/TRBV6-3,TGTGCCAGCAGTCCCTCAAGCTGGGAGCAGTACTTC,CASSPSSWEQYF
-,-,TRBJ2-7,TRBV6-2/TRBV6-3,TGTGCCAGCAGCCCCGGGACAAGATCTCCCCTGCGCTCCTACGAGCAGTACTTC,CASSPGTRSPLRSYEQYF
-,-,TRBJ1-6,TRBV24-1,TGTGCCACCAGTGGCGGCAGTCATTCACCCCTCCACTTT,CATSGGSHSPLHF
-,-,TRBJ1-1,TRBV27,TGTGCCAGCGGACGGGCTGAAGCTTTCTTT,CASGRAEAFF
-,TRBD1,TRBJ1-6,TRBV28,TGTGCCATGCGCCCCTCGACAGGGGTTAATTCACCCCTCCACTTT,CAMRPSTGVNSPLHF
few,-,TRBJ2-7,TRBV4-1,TGCGCCAGCAGCCAAGATCTGGGGGCAGGCCGATCCTACGAGCAGTACTTC,CASSQDLGAGRSYEQYF
-,TRBD1,TRBJ2-7,TRBV24-1,TGTGCCACCAGTGAACAGGGACAGGGGTCCTACGAGCAGTACTTC,CATSEQGQGSYEQYF
-,TRBD2,TRBJ2-3,TRBV9,TGTGCCAGCAGCTCCCCGGGACTACGCCAGTATTTT,CASSSPGLRQYF
once,TRBD2,TRBJ2-1,TRBV27,TGTGCCAGCAGTTTTACTAGCGTAGACAATGAGCAGTTCTTC,CASSFTSVDNEQFF
-,-,TRBJ1-3,TRBV3-1/TRBV3-2,TGTGCCAGCAGCCAAGAAAGGGGCGCAAAGGGGACGGGGGACACCATATATTTT,CASSQERGAKGTGDTIYF
once,TRBD1,TRBJ1-3,TRBV5-4,TGTGCCAGCAGCTTGGAACCGGGACAGCAGGACACCATATATTTT,CASSLEPGQQDTIYF
-,-,TRBJ1-1,TRBV10-1,TGCGCCAGCAGTGAGTCGAGGATTTCGATGAACACTGAAGCTTTCTTT,CASSESRISMNTEAFF
-,-,TRBJ2-7,TRBV19,TGTGCCAGTAGTATAGCGGCTAACTCCTACGAGCAGTACTTC,CASSIAANSYEQYF
-,-,TRBJ1-2,TRBV11-2,TGTGCCAGCAGCCCGATCAGGACGGTAAACTATGGCTACACCTTC,CASSPIRTVNYGYTF
-,-,TRBJ1-2,TRBV5-1,TGCGCCAGCAGTGGAGGGACCAACTATGGCTACACCTTC,CASSGGTNYGYTF
-,TRBD1,TRBJ2-1,TRBV5-1,TGCGCCAGCAGCACGGGGACAGGGGTCGGTGGTGAGCAGTTCTTC,CASSTGTGVGGEQFF
-,-,TRBJ2-7,TRBV6-5,TGTGCCAGCAGTTTGGAGGGTAACCACGAGCAGTACTTC,CASSLEGNHEQYF
-,-,TRBJ1-5,TRBV30,TGTGCCTGGAGTGGGACGGTCAATCAGCCCCAGCATTTT,CAWSGTVNQPQHF